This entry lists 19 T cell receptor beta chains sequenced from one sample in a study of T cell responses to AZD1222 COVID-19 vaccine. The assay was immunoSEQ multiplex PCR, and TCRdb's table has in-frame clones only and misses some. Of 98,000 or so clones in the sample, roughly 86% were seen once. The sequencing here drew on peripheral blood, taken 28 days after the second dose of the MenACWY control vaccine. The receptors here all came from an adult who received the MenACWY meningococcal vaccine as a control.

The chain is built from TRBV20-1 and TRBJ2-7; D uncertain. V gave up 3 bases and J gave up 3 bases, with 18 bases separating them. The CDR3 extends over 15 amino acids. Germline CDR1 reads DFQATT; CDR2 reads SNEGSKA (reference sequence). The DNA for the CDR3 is TGCAGTGCTAGTGGCCTACGGCAACTGATCTACGAGCAGTACTTC. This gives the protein CSASGLRQLIYEQYF.

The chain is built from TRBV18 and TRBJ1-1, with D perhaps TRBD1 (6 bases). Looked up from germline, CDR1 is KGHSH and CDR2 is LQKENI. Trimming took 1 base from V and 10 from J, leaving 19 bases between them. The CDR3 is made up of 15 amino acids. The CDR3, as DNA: TGTGCCAGCTCACCACAGGGGGTAAGGGACATTGGAGCTTTCTTT. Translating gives CASSPQGVRDIGAFF. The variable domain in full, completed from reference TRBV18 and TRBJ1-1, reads NAGVMQNPRHLVRRRGQEARLRCSPMKGHSHVYWYRQLPEEGLKFMVYLQKENIIDESGMPKERFSAEFPKEGPSILRIQQVVRGDSAAYFCASSPQGVRDIGAFFGQGTRLTVV.

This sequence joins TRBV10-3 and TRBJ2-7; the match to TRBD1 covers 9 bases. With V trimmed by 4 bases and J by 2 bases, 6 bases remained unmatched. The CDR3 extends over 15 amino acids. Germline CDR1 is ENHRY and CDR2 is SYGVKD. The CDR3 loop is CAISGGTGITYEQYF. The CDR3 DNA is TGTGCCATCAGTGGGGGGACAGGGATAACCTACGAGCAGTACTTC.

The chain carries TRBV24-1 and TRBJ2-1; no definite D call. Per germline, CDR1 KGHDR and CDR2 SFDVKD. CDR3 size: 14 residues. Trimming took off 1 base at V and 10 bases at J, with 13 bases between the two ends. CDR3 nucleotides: TGTGCCACCAGTGATTTTCCCCCACCGTTCGAGCAGTTCTTC. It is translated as CATSDFPPPFEQFF.

In DNA form, the CDR3 reads TGTGCCAGCAGCCAGAGAGCGGGGGCCTACGAGCAGTACTTC. Residues: CASSQRAGAYEQYF. This rearrangement joins TRBV7-2 to TRBJ2-7; 8 bases map to TRBD2. Per the germline V gene, CDR1 is SGHTA and CDR2 is FQGNSA. This CDR3 comprises 14 residues. V was pared by 5 bases and J by 2 bases, with 5 bases of the junction left unmatched.

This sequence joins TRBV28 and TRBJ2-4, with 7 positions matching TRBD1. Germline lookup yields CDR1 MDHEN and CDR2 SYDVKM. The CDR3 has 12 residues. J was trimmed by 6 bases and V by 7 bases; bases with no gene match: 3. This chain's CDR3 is CASTRDRNIQYF. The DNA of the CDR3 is TGTGCCAGCACCAGGGACAGAAACATTCAGTACTTC.

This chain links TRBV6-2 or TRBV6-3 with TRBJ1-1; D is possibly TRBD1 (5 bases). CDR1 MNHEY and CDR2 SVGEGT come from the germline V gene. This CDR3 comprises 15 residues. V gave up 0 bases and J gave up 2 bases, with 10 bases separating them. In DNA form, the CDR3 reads TGTGCCAGCAGTTACTCCAGACAGCCAAACACTGAAGCTTTCTTT. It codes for CASSYSRQPNTEAFF.

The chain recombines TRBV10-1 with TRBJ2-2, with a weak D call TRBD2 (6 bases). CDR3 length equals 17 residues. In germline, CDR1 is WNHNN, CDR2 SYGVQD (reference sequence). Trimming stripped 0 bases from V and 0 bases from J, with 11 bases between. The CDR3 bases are TGCGCCAGCAGTGAGTCGGGGAGGAACCCGAACACCGGGGAGCTGTTTTTT. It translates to CASSESGRNPNTGELFF.

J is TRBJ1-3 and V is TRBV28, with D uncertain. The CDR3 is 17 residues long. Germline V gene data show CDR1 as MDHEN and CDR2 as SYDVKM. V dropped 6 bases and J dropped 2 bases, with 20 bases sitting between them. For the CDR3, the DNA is TGTGCCAGCAGGGCCACGGAGGCAGGAAGGACTGGAAACACCATATATTTT. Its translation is CASRATEAGRTGNTIYF.

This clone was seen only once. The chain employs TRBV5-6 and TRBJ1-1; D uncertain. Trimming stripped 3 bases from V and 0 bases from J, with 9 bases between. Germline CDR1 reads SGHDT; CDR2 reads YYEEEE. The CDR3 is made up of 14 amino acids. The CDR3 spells CASSSLTVNTEAFF. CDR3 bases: TGTGCCAGCAGCTCCCTGACGGTGAACACTGAAGCTTTCTTT.

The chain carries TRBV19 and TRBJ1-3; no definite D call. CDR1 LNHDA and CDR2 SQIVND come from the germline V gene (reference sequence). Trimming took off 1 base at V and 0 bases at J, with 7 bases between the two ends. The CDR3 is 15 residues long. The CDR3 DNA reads TGTGCCAGTAGTATAGGGGAGAGCTCTGGAAACACCATATATTTT. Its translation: CASSIGESSGNTIYF.

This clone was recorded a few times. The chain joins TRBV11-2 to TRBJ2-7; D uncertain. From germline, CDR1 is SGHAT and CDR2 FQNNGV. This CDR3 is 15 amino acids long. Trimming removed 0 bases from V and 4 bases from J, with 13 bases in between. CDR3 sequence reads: CASSLEAQPLYEQYF. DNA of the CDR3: TGTGCCAGCAGCTTAGAGGCACAGCCCCTATACGAGCAGTACTTC.

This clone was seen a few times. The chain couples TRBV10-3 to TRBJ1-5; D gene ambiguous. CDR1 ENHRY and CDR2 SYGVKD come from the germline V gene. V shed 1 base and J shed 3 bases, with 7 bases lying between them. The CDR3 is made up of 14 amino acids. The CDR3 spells CAISELGDNQPQHF. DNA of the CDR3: TGTGCCATCAGTGAGTTGGGAGACAATCAGCCCCAGCATTTT.

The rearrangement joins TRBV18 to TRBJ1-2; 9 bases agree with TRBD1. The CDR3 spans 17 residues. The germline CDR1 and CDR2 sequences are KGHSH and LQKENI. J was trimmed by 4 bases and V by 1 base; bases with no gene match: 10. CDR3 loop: CASSPLEGQGVSYGYTF. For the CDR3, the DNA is TGTGCCAGCTCACCACTGGAGGGACAGGGTGTCTCCTATGGCTACACCTTC. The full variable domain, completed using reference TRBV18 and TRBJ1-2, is NAGVMQNPRHLVRRRGQEARLRCSPMKGHSHVYWYRQLPEEGLKFMVYLQKENIIDESGMPKERFSAEFPKEGPSILRIQQVVRGDSAAYFCASSPLEGQGVSYGYTFGSGTRLTVV.

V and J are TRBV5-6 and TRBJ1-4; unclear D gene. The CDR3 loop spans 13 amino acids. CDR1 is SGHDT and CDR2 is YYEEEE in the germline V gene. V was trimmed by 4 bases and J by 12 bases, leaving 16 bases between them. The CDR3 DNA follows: TGTGCCAGCAGCCGAGGCCTTGGCCCCCAACTGTTTTTT. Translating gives CASSRGLGPQLFF.

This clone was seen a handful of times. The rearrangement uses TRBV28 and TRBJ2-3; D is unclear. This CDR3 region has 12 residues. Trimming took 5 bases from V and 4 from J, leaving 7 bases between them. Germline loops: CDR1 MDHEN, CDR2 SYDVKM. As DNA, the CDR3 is TGTGCCAGCAGTCTACCCCCAGATACGCAGTATTTT. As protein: CASSLPPDTQYF.

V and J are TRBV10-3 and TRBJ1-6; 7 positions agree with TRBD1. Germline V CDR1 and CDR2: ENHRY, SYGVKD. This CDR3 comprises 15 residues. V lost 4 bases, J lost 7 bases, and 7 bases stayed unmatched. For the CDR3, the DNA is TGTGCCATCAGTGGGGGGACAGAAGGGAATTCACCCCTCCACTTT. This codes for CAISGGTEGNSPLHF.

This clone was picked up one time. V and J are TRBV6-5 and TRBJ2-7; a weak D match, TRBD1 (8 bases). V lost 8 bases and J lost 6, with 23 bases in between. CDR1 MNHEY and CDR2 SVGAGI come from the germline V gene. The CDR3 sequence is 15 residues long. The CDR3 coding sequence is TGTGCCAGCCGCCCCGGGGGGACCACAGGGGGCGAGCAGTACTTC. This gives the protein CASRPGGTTGGEQYF.

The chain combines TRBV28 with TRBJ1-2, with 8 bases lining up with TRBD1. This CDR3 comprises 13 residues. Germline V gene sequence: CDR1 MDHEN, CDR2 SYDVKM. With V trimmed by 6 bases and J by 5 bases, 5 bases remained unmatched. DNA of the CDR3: TGTGCCAGCAGCGAGGGACAGGAATATGGCTACACCTTC. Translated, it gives CASSEGQEYGYTF.